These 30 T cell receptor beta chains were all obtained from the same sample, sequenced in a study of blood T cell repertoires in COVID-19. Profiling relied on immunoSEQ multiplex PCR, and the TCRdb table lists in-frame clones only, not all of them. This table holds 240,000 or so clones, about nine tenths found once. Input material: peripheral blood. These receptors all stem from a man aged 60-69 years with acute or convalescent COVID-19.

The CDR3 DNA sequence: TGTGCCAGCAGCTTAGATCAGGGTACGGATGGCTACACCTTC. This codes for CASSLDQGTDGYTF. The chain couples TRBV7-3 to TRBJ1-2; tentatively, D is TRBD1 (5 bases). The CDR3 contains 14 residues. Germline CDR1 reads SGHTA; CDR2 reads FQGTGA. V lost 2 bases and J 6 bases, leaving 13 bases between the germline ends.

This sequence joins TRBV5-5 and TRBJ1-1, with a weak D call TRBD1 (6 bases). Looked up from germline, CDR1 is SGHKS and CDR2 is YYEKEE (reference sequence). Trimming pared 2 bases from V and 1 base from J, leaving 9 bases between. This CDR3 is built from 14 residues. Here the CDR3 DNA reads TGTGCCAGCAGCTTAGAAGGGGGGAACACTGAAGCTTTCTTT. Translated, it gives CASSLEGGNTEAFF.

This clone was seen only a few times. CDR3 bases: TGTGCCAGCAGCTTGGAGGTTGGGAGCGAAAAACTGTTTTTT. Protein: CASSLEVGSEKLFF. The gene calls are TRBV5-4 and TRBJ1-4; D gene unclear. Deletions cut 0 bases from V and 8 bases from J, with 11 bases between. The CDR3 runs to 14 residues. The V gene's germline CDR1 is SGHNT and CDR2 YYREEE (reference sequence).

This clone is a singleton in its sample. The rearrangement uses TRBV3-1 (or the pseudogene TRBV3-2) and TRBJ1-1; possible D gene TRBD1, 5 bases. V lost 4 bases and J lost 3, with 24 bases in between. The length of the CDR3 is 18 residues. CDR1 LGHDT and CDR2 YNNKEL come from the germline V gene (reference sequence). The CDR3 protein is CASSRQSGSDSKDTEAFF. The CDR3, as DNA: TGTGCCAGCAGCCGACAATCGGGTTCCGACAGCAAAGACACTGAAGCTTTCTTT.

CDR3 in DNA: TGCGCCAGCAGTGGGGACAGCTTCGTAACGCAGTATTTT. It specifies CASSGDSFVTQYF. This chain connects TRBV5-1 to TRBJ2-3; 7 bases line up with TRBD1. The CDR3 totals 13 residues. CDR1 is SGHRS and CDR2 is YFSETQ in the germline V gene. The J segment lost 9 bases and the V segment lost 5 bases, leaving 9 bases of the junction unmatched.

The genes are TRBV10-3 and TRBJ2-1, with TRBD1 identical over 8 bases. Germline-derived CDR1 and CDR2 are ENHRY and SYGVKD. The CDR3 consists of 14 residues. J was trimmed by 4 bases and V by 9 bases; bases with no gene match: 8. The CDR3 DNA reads TGTGCCATGAGACCGGGACAGGATTACAATGAGCAGTTCTTC. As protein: CAMRPGQDYNEQFF.

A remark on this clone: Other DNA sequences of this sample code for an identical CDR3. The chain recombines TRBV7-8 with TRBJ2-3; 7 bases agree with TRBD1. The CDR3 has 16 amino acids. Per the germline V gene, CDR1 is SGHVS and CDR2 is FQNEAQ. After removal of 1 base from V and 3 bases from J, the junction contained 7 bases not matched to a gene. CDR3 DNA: TGTGCCAGCAGCTTAGTGACAGGGCGAGCTACAGATACGCAGTATTTT. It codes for CASSLVTGRATDTQYF.

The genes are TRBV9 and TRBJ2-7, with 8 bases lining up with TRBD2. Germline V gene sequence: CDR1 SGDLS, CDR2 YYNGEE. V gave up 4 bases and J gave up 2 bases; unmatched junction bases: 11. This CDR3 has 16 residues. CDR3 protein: CASSYGLAGRTYEQYF. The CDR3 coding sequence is TGTGCCAGCAGCTACGGACTAGCAGGGAGAACCTACGAGCAGTACTTC.

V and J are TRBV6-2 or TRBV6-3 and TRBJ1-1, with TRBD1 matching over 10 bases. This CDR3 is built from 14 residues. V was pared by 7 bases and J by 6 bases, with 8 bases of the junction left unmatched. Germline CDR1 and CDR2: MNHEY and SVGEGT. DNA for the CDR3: TGTGCCAGCAACCCGGGACAGGGGTTAGCTGAAGCTTTCTTT. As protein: CASNPGQGLAEAFF.

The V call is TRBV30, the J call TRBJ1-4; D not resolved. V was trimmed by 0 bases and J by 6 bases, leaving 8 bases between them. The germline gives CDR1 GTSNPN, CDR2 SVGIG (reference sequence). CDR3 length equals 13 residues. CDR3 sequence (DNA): TGTGCCTGGAGTGTACGCTTAGATGAAAAACTGTTTTTT. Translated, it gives CAWSVRLDEKLFF.

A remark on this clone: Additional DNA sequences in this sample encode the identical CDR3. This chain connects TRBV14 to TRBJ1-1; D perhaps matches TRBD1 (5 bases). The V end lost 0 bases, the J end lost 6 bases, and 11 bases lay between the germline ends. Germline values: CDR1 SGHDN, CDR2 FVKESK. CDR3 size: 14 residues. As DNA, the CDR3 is TGTGCCAGCAGCCAAGAGGCTGGCAGGGCTGAAGCTTTCTTT. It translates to CASSQEAGRAEAFF. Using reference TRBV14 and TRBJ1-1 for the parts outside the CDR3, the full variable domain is EAGVTQFPSHSVIEKGQTVTLRCDPISGHDNLYWYRRVMGKEIKFLLHFVKESKQDESGMPNNRFLAERTGGTYSTLKVQPAELEDSGVYFCASSQEAGRAEAFFGQGTRLTVV.

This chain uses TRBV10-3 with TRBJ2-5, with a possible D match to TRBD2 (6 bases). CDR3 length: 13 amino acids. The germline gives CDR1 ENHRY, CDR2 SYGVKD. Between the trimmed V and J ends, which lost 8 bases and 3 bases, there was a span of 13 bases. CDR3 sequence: CAIRGVWEETQYF. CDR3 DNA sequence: TGTGCCATCCGCGGGGTTTGGGAAGAGACCCAGTACTTC.

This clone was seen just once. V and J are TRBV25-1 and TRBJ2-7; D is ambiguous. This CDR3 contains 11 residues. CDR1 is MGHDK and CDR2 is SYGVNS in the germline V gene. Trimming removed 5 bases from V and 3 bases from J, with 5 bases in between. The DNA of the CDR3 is TGTGCCAGCAGTCCCGGCTACGAGCAGTACTTC. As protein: CASSPGYEQYF.

CDR3 residues: CAIAHGQGQGSQYF. Written as DNA, the CDR3 is TGTGCCATCGCCCATGGACAGGGGCAAGGGTCCCAGTATTTT. This chain links TRBV10-3 with TRBJ2-3; 9 nucleotides match TRBD1. V was clipped by 8 bases and J by 12 bases; unmatched bases: 15. The germline V gene encodes CDR1 ENHRY and CDR2 SYGVKD. This CDR3 has 14 amino acids.

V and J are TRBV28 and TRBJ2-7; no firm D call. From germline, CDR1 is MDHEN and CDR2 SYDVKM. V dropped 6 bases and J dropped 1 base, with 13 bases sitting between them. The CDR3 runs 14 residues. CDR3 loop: CASSRSRSSYEQYF. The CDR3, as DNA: TGTGCCAGCAGCCGAAGCCGTAGTTCCTACGAGCAGTACTTC.

CDR3 sequence reads: CASSPGSAQGDYGYTF. In nucleotides, the CDR3 is TGTGCCAGCTCACCAGGATCAGCCCAAGGGGACTATGGCTACACCTTC. The rearrangement links TRBV18 to TRBJ1-2; weak D call: TRBD1 (5 bases). The ends were cut back, 2 bases at V and 3 bases at J, with 16 bases in the middle. CDR3 length: 16 residues. Germline-derived CDR1 and CDR2 are KGHSH and LQKENI. The full variable domain, completed using reference TRBV18 and TRBJ1-2, is NAGVMQNPRHLVRRRGQEARLRCSPMKGHSHVYWYRQLPEEGLKFMVYLQKENIIDESGMPKERFSAEFPKEGPSILRIQQVVRGDSAAYFCASSPGSAQGDYGYTFGSGTRLTVV.

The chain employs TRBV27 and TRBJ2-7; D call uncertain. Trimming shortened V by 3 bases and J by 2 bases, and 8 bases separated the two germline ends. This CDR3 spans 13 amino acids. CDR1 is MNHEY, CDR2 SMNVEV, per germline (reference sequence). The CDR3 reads CASSLRQTYEQYF. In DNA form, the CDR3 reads TGTGCCAGCAGTTTGAGGCAGACCTACGAGCAGTACTTC.

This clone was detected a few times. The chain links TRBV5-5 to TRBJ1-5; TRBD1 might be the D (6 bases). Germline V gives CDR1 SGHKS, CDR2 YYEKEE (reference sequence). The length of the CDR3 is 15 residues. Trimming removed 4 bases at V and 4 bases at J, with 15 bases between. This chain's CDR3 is CASSHGTQGNQPQHF. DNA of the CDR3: TGTGCCAGCAGCCATGGGACACAGGGTAATCAGCCCCAGCATTTT.

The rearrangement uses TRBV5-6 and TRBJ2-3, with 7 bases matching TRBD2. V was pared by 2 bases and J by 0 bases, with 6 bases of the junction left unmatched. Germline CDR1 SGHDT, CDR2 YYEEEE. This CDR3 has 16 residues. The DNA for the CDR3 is TGTGCCAGCAGCTTCGCAGCGGGACTAAGCACAGATACGCAGTATTTT. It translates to CASSFAAGLSTDTQYF.

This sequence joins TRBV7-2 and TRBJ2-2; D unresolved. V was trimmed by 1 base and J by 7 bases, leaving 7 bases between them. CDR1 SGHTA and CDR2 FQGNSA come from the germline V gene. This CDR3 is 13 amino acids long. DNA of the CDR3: TGTGCCAGCAGCTTAGTCCTAAACGGGGAGCTGTTTTTT. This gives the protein CASSLVLNGELFF.

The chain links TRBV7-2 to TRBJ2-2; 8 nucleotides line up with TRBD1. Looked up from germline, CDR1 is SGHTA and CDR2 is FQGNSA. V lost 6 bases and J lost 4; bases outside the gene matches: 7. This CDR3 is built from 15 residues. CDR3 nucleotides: TGTGCCAGCAGGACCGGACAGGGCAGCACCGGGGAGCTGTTTTTT. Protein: CASRTGQGSTGELFF.

In nucleotides, the CDR3 is TGCGCCAGCAGCTTGGCGGGCGGAGGCCTCACAGATACGCAGTATTTT. Translation: CASSLAGGGLTDTQYF. The rearrangement joins TRBV5-1 to TRBJ2-3; maybe TRBD2 (5 bases). The CDR3 has 16 residues. Germline CDR1 reads SGHRS; CDR2 reads YFSETQ. V was clipped by 0 bases and J by 2 bases, with 13 bases between them.

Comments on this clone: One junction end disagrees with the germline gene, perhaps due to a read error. The CDR3 loop is CASSLGAGVGYEQFF. In DNA, the CDR3 is TGTGCTAGCAGCTTAGGCGCGGGAGTTGGGTATGAGCAGTTCTTC. The chain recombines TRBV7-7 with TRBJ2-1; 7 bases align to TRBD2. The germline CDR1 and CDR2 sequences are SSHAT and FNYEAQ (reference sequence). The CDR3 is 15 residues long.

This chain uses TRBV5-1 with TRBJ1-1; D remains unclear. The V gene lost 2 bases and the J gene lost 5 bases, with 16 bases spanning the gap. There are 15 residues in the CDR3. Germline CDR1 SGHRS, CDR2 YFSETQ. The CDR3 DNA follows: TGCGCCAGCAGCTTTAATAGGGAGGTAGGGACTGAAGCTTTCTTT. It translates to CASSFNREVGTEAFF.

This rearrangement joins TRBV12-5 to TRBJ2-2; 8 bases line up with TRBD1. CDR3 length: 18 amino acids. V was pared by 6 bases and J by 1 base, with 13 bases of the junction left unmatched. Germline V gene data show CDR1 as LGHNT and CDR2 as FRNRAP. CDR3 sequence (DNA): TGTGCTAGTGGGACACTAGGCGTCGGGACAGGGAACACCGGGGAGCTGTTTTTT. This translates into CASGTLGVGTGNTGELFF.

Written as DNA, the CDR3 is TGTGCCAGCAGTCCCCGTGACACTGAAGCTTTCTTT. Protein: CASSPRDTEAFF. The V call is TRBV25-1, the J call TRBJ1-1; D remains unclear. CDR3 length: 12 residues. V lost 5 bases, J lost 3 bases, and 7 bases lay in between. The germline V gene has CDR1 MGHDK and CDR2 SYGVNS.

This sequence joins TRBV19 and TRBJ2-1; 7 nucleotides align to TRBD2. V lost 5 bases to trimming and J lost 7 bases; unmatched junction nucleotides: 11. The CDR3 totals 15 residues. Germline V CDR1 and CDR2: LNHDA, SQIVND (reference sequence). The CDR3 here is CASSPLPASGNEQFF. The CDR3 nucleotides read TGTGCCAGTAGTCCCCTCCCGGCTAGCGGTAATGAGCAGTTCTTC.

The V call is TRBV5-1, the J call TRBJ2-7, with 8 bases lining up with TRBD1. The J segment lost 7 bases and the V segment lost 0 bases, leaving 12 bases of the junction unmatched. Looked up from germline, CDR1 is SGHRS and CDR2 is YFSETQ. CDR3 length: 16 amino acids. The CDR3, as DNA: TGCGCCAGCAGCTTGGCGGGACAGGTACTTCCTGAGGAGCAGTACTTC. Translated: CASSLAGQVLPEEQYF.

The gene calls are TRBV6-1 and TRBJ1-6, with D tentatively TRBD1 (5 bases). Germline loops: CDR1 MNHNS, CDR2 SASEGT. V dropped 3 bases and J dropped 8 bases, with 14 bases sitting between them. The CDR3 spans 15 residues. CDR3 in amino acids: CASSDQGIQDSPLHF. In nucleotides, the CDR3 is TGTGCCAGCAGTGACCAGGGTATTCAGGATTCACCCCTCCACTTT.

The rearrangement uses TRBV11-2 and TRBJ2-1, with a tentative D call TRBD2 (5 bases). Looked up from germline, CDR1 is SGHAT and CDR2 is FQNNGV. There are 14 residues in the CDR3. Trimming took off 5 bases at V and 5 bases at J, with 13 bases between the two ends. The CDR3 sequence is CASSPQDLNNEQFF. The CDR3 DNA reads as TGTGCCAGCAGCCCGCAGGACTTAAACAATGAGCAGTTCTTC.